Below are 18 T cell receptor beta chains sequenced from a single sample in a study of shared clonotypes between healthy human individuals. Assay: immunoSEQ multiplex PCR; the TCRdb copy retains only in-frame clones and omits some. The profile shows approximately 2.5 million clones, more than 90% of them singletons. The specimen was naive CD4+ T cells sorted from blood. Specified subset: CD45RA+ positively selected. The receptors stem from a man aged 18 to 30 in good health.

The chain recombines TRBV9 with TRBJ1-3; no clear D. Looked up from germline, CDR1 is SGDLS and CDR2 is YYNGEE. This CDR3 spans 14 amino acids. V dropped 4 bases and J dropped 3 bases, with 11 bases sitting between them. CDR3: CASSPDTFGNTIYF. The CDR3 nucleotides read TGTGCCAGCAGCCCCGACACCTTTGGAAACACCATATATTTT.

This chain uses TRBV27 with TRBJ2-1; unclear D gene. V lost 4 bases, J lost 2 bases, and 9 bases lay in between. Germline-derived CDR1 and CDR2 are MNHEY and SMNVEV (reference sequence). This CDR3 spans 14 amino acids. The CDR3 DNA sequence: TGTGCCAGCAGTTCGGCAGGAACCTACAATGAGCAGTTCTTC. Its translation: CASSSAGTYNEQFF.

The gene calls are TRBV19 and TRBJ2-3, with a possible D match to TRBD1 (6 bases). This CDR3 spans 13 amino acids. The germline gives CDR1 LNHDA, CDR2 SQIVND (reference sequence). V lost 9 bases and J lost 10, with 20 bases in between. CDR3: CASQDSALVAQYF. The CDR3 coding sequence is TGTGCCAGCCAGGACAGTGCCCTTGTGGCGCAGTATTTT.

The chain is built from TRBV9 and TRBJ2-5, with D possibly matching TRBD2 (5 bases). The CDR3 loop spans 14 amino acids. V shed 3 bases and J shed 4 bases, with 13 bases lying between them. Germline lookup yields CDR1 SGDLS and CDR2 YYNGEE. The CDR3: CASSGLFGVETQYF. The DNA for the CDR3 is TGTGCCAGCAGCGGGCTCTTCGGGGTAGAGACCCAGTACTTC. Based on the CDR3 plus reference TRBV9 and TRBJ2-5, the full variable domain is DSGVTQTPKHLITATGQRVTLRCSPRSGDLSVYWYQQSLDQGLQFLIQYYNGEERAKGNILERFSAQQFPDLHSELNLSSLELGDSALYFCASSGLFGVETQYFGPGTRLLVL.

The rearrangement uses TRBV19 and TRBJ1-4; the D gene is possibly TRBD1 (5 bases). CDR1 and CDR2 (germline): LNHDA, SQIVND (reference sequence). The CDR3 is 14 residues long. V was pared by 5 bases and J by 8 bases, with 15 bases between. CDR3 DNA sequence: TGTGCCAGTAGTCCAACGGGGGGTGGAGAAAAACTGTTTTTT. Protein sequence: CASSPTGGGEKLFF.

This sequence joins TRBV25-1 and TRBJ2-3; 7 bases line up with TRBD2. J lost 4 bases, V lost 3 bases, and 10 bases had no gene match. The CDR3 covers 16 residues. Germline-derived CDR1 and CDR2 are MGHDK and SYGVNS. DNA of the CDR3: TGTGCCAGCAGTGACCCCTCGGGAGGCGTGGCAGATACGCAGTATTTT. It codes for CASSDPSGGVADTQYF.

The V and J genes are TRBV2 and TRBJ1-1; D remains unclear. Germline V gives CDR1 SNHLY, CDR2 FYNNEI. Trimming stripped 7 bases from V and 12 bases from J, with 18 bases between. This CDR3 is built from 12 residues. The CDR3 DNA reads as TGTGCCAGCACTCGGCCCTCGCCATTAACTTTCTTT. It codes for CASTRPSPLTFF. Full variable domain (rest looked up from reference TRBV2 and TRBJ1-1): EPEVTQTPSHQVTQMGQEVILRCVPISNHLYFYWYRQILGQKVEFLVSFYNNEISEKSEIFDDQFSVERPDGSNFTLKIRSTKLEDSAMYFCASTRPSPLTFFGQGTRLTVV.

The chain is built from TRBV6-1 and TRBJ2-5; D is possibly TRBD1 (5 bases). This CDR3 contains 11 residues. V was shortened by 11 bases and J by 5 bases, with 12 bases between the two germline ends. CDR1 MNHNS and CDR2 SASEGT come from the germline V gene. The CDR3 bases are TGTGCCTGTGCAGGGTGGGAGACCCAGTACTTC. This translates into CACAGWETQYF.

The chain carries TRBV30 and TRBJ1-5, with TRBD1 matching 9 bases. Unmatched junction bases numbered 6, after V lost 2 bases and J lost 4 bases. The length of the CDR3 is 15 residues. CDR1 is GTSNPN and CDR2 is SVGIG in the germline V gene (reference sequence). This chain's CDR3 is CAWSLGQGENQPQHF. The CDR3 nucleotides are TGTGCCTGGAGTCTGGGACAGGGAGAGAATCAGCCCCAGCATTTT.

This clone showed up just a few times. V gene TRBV30 combines with J gene TRBJ2-7; D remains ambiguous. V lost 0 bases and J lost 6, with 6 bases in between. Germline assignment: CDR1 GTSNPN and CDR2 SVGIG (reference sequence). The CDR3 consists of 11 residues. The CDR3 bases are TGTGCCTGGAGTGTAGGGCCCGAGCAGTACTTC. This gives the protein CAWSVGPEQYF.

Points on this clone: Distinct nucleotide sequences in the sample also encode this CDR3. The chain recombines TRBV27 with TRBJ2-1; possibly TRBD2 for D (5 bases). Germline values: CDR1 MNHEY, CDR2 SMNVEV (reference sequence). V was shortened by 0 bases and J by 4 bases, with 10 bases between the two germline ends. The CDR3 loop spans 15 amino acids. The DNA for the CDR3 is TGTGCCAGCAGTTTATCTGGCGGGTCTTACAATGAGCAGTTCTTC. Protein sequence: CASSLSGGSYNEQFF.

V usage is TRBV4-3 and J usage is TRBJ2-7; the D is unclear. The CDR3 runs 15 residues. Germline V lookup: CDR1 LGHNA, CDR2 YSLEER. The ends were cut back, 0 bases at V and 3 bases at J, with 12 bases in the middle. In DNA form, the CDR3 reads TGCGCCAGCAGCCAAGATCCCGGACCCCACTACGAGCAGTACTTC. The encoded protein is CASSQDPGPHYEQYF.

The chain combines TRBV6-5 with TRBJ2-2; D call uncertain. The germline V and J ends were trimmed by 7 bases and 1 base, with 13 bases remaining between them. Germline loops: CDR1 MNHEY, CDR2 SVGAGI. The CDR3 has 15 residues. CDR3 in amino acids: CASKAAALNTGELFF. DNA for the CDR3: TGTGCCAGCAAGGCGGCAGCGCTGAACACCGGGGAGCTGTTTTTT.

The genes are TRBV30 and TRBJ2-5, with 8 bases matching TRBD2. J was trimmed by 2 bases and V by 4 bases; bases with no gene match: 6. The germline V gene encodes CDR1 GTSNPN and CDR2 SVGIG (reference sequence). The CDR3 totals 14 residues. The CDR3, as DNA: TGTGCCTGGACCCCGGGGGGGTCACAAGAGACCCAGTACTTC. Amino acids: CAWTPGGSQETQYF.

The CDR3 here is CASSFEVSLAYAGELFF. In nucleotides, the CDR3 is TGTGCCAGCAGCTTCGAGGTCAGTCTAGCGTACGCCGGGGAGCTGTTTTTT. The chain carries TRBV5-6 and TRBJ2-2; a weak D match, TRBD2 (6 bases). Germline CDR1 and CDR2: SGHDT and YYEEEE. V was cut by 2 bases and J by 6 bases, with 20 bases left in between. CDR3 length equals 17 residues.

This chain connects TRBV6-6 to TRBJ1-2; D perhaps matches TRBD1 (5 bases). The length of the CDR3 is 12 residues. Germline assignment: CDR1 MNHNY and CDR2 SVGAGI (reference sequence). Trimming removed 9 bases at V and 6 bases at J, with 14 bases between. In DNA form, the CDR3 reads TGTGCCAGTAGGCCCAGGGTTGATGGCTACACCTTC. Translating gives CASRPRVDGYTF.

This rearrangement joins TRBV5-1 to TRBJ2-7; D call uncertain. CDR1 and CDR2 from the germline V gene are SGHRS and YFSETQ. This CDR3 contains 14 residues. With 5 bases removed from V and 5 bases from J, the gap between germline ends came to 17 bases. In DNA, the CDR3 is TGCGCCAGCAGGCCAGGAGACCCCGTGAACGAGCAGTACTTC. This gives the protein CASRPGDPVNEQYF.

The chain employs TRBV5-8 and TRBJ2-5, with a tentative D call TRBD2 (5 bases). V was shortened by 2 bases and J by 2 bases, with 13 bases between the two germline ends. The CDR3 has 15 amino acids. Per the germline V gene, CDR1 is SGHTS and CDR2 is YDEGEE. CDR3 sequence: CASSFQRAGQETQYF. CDR3 in DNA: TGTGCCAGCAGCTTCCAACGTGCGGGTCAAGAGACCCAGTACTTC.